This T cell receptor (beta chain) was retrieved from a study of PD-1 blockade in classical Hodgkin lymphoma (TCRdb year 2020). For context, the study as a whole: Nivolumab dosing was 3 mg/kg intravenously every 2 weeks, continuing until either disease progression or unacceptable toxicity. The study used TCR beta sequencing and CyTOF to define a peripheral blood immune signature of response to PD-1 blockade in classical Hodgkin lymphoma.

Broader findings and caveats from the paper: Baseline TCR diversity was reported to be lower in newly diagnosed patients than in healthy donors, and even lower in relapsed/refractory patients. A significant rise by C4D1 was seen in CD4+ but not CD8+ TCR diversity (p=0.0027 vs p=0.16), with the rise being most apparent in complete responders (p=0.02). The study covered only a single clinical trial cohort, and the causes of the repertoire differences, possibly disease activity or prior therapy, were still not defined. Baseline diversity similar to that of newly diagnosed patients was observed in trial patients achieving complete response, whereas significantly lower diversity was observed in partial responders and progressors. Patients starting nivolumab less than 1 year after ASCT had lower diversity and were excluded from later analyses to avoid confounding by immune reconstitution.

CDR1 SGHDT and CDR2 YYEEEE are derived from the germline V gene. V is cut back by 7 bases and J by 2 bases, with 9 bases in the junction unmatched. The CDR3 measures 15 amino acids from cysteine to phenylalanine. CDR3 DNA is the only sequence kept; it has 45 bases, read in frame from the first base. On this clone: Its antigen remains undetermined. No base quality information exists; no much larger clone differs at one position.

The time point label on this specimen signifies: cycle 1 day 1 (C1D1), immediately before nivolumab initiation. All trial patients had relapsed after autologous stem cell transplantation, with cohorts A, B and C differing in prior brentuximab vedotin exposure. The trial cohort was composed of about 58 patients with relapsed/refractory classical Hodgkin lymphoma, for whom complete response, partial response or progressive disease was recorded as best overall response. Trial patients were treated with single-agent nivolumab in the multi-cohort phase II CheckMate 205 trial. An independent review committee assessed best overall response using the 2007 International Working Group response criteria. Trial PBMCs were collected immediately before nivolumab initiation (C1D1) and during therapy at cycle 2 day 1 and cycle 4 day 1. Peripheral blood was collected in 8 mL Vacutainer Cell Preparation Tubes, from which PBMCs were isolated by centrifugation and then cryopreserved.

Genomic DNA was extracted with the Qiagen DNeasy kit from unsorted PBMCs and from negatively selected CD4+ and CD8+ fractions. Amplification of TCR beta CDR3 regions was done by immunoSEQ multiplex PCR with primers that anneal to V and J segments. A synthetic immune receptor repertoire was used to minimize amplification bias, and remaining bias was computationally removed after sequencing. Regarding the original processing steps: Repertoire diversity was quantified as the Shannon entropy index using custom Python scripts. Unsorted, CD4+ and CD8+ repertoires were examined separately, except in combined analyses, for which CD4+ and CD8+ sequences were merged in silico. Clonal expansion was defined as a frequency increase of at least 2-fold after treatment compared with C1D1, and clones undetected at baseline were assigned a pseudocount of 0.5. Singleton clones were defined as clones with 0 or 1 copy at C1D1, and non-singleton clones were defined as clones with 2 or more copies. By matching protein sequences in sorted samples from the same patient, clones expanded in unsorted samples were annotated as CD4+, CD8+ or unknown. Diversity changes from C1D1 to C4D1 were tested in paired samples using Wilcoxon tests. TCRdb re-hosts the immuneACCESS table, in-frame sequences only. Its copies lack some clones; in the studies checked, an unresolved V gene accounts for under half of them, and the cause for the rest is not known. V, J and clone size were drawn from that table, and D and trimming were deduced from the DNA. This sample has about 21,000 clones in its table, and about 68% of those were observed once. The ten largest clones take up about 20% of the sample.

Recombination connected TRBV5-6 to TRBJ2-5; TRBD2 agrees with 9 junctional bases. This sequence was found in a human donor with classical Hodgkin lymphoma. The source was peripheral blood mononuclear cells (PBMCs), collected at baseline. The bases are TGTGCCAGCCTCCCTTTAGCGGGGGAACAAGAGACCCAGTACTTC. Protein translation: CASLPLAGEQETQYF.